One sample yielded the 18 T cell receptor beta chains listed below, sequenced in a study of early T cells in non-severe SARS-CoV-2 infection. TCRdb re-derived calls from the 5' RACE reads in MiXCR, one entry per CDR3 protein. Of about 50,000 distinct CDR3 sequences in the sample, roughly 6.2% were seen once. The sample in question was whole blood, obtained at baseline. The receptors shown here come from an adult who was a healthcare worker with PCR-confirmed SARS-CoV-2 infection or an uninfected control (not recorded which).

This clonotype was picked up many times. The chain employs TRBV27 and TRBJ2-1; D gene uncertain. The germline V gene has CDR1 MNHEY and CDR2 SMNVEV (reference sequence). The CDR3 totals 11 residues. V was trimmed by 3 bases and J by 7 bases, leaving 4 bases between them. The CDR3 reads CASSFSNEQFF. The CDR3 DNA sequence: TGTGCCAGCAGTTTTTCGAATGAGCAGTTCTTC.

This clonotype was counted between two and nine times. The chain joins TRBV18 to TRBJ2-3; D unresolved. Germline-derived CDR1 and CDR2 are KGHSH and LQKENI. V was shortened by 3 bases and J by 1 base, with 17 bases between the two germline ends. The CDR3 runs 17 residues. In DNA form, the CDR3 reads TGTGCCAGCTCACCTAGATCCAGTGGATCTGGCACAGATACGCAGTATTTT. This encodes CASSPRSSGSGTDTQYF.

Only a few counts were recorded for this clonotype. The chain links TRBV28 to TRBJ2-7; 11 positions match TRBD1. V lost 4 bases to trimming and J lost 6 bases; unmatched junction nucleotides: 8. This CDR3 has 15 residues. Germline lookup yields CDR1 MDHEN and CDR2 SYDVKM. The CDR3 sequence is CASSSPRTGGGEQYF. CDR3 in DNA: TGTGCCAGCAGTTCCCCTCGGACAGGGGGCGGCGAGCAGTACTTC.

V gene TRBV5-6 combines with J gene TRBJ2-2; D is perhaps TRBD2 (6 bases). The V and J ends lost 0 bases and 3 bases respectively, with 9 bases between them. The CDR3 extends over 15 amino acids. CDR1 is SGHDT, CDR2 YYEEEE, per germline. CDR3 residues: CASSLAGGYTGELFF. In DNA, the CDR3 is TGTGCCAGCAGCTTGGCCGGGGGATACACCGGGGAGCTGTTTTTT.

The DNA for the CDR3 is TGTGCCAGCAGCTTATATAGTACCTCAGATACGCAGTATTTT. Protein product: CASSLYSTSDTQYF. The rearrangement links TRBV13 to TRBJ2-3; D unresolved. The CDR3 contains 14 residues. V lost 2 bases and J lost 4, with 10 bases in between. Germline CDR1 is PRHDT and CDR2 is FYEKMQ (reference sequence).

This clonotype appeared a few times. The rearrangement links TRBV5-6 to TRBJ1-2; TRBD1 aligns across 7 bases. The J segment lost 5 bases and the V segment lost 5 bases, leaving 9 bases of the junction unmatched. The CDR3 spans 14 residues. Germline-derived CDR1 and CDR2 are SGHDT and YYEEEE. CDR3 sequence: CASSSTGTDYGYTF. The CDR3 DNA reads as TGTGCCAGCAGTTCAACCGGGACAGATTATGGCTACACCTTC.

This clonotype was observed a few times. The DNA of the CDR3 is TGCGCCAGCAGCTTGGCCGGGATGACTAGCGGGAGCACAAGGATCGGGGATGAGCAGTTCTTC. Translated: CASSLAGMTSGSTRIGDEQFF. V gene TRBV5-1 combines with J gene TRBJ2-1; 12 nucleotides match TRBD2. Trimming cost V 0 bases and J 8 bases; bases outside gene matches: 21. The CDR3 consists of 21 residues. The germline CDR1 and CDR2 sequences are SGHRS and YFSETQ.

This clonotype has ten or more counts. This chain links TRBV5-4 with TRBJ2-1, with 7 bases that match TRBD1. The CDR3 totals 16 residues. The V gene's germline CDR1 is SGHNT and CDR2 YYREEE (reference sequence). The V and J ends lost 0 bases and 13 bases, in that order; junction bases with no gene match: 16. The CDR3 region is CASSLGGVDRDKEQFF. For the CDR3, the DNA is TGTGCCAGCAGCTTGGGGGGTGTTGACAGGGATAAAGAACAGTTCTTC.

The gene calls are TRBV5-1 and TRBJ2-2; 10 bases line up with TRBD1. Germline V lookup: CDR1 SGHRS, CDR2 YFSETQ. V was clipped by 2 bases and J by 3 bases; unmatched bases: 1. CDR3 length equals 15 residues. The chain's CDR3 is CASSFGQGDTGELFF. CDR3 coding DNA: TGCGCCAGCAGCTTCGGACAGGGGGACACCGGGGAGCTGTTTTTT.

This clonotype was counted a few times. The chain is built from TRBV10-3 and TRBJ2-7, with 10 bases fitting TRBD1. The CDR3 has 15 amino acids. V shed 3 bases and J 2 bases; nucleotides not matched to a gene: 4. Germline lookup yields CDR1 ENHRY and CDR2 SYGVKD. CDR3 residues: CAISERTGGPYEQYF. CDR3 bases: TGTGCCATCAGTGAAAGGACAGGGGGACCCTACGAGCAGTACTTC.

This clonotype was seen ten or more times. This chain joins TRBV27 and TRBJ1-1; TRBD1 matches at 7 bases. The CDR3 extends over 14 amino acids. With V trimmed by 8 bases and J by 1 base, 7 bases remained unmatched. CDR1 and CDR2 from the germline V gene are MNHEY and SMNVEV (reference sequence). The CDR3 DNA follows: TGTGCCAGCCGGACAGGATGGGGGAACACTGAAGCTTTCTTT. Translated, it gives CASRTGWGNTEAFF.

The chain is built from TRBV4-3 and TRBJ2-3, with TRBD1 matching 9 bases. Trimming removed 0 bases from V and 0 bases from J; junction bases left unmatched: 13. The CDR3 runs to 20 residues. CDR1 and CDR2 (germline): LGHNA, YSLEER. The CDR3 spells CASSQDLDRGRPASTDTQYF. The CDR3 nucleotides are TGCGCCAGCAGCCAAGATCTGGACAGGGGACGGCCGGCTAGCACAGATACGCAGTATTTT.

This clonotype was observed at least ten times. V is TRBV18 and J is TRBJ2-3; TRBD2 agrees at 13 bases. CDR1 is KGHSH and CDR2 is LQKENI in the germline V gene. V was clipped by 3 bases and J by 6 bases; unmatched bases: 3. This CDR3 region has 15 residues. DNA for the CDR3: TGTGCCAGCTCACCGTGGACTAGCGGGAGTGATACGCAGTATTTT. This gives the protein CASSPWTSGSDTQYF. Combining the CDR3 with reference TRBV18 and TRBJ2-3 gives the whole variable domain NAGVMQNPRHLVRRRGQEARLRCSPMKGHSHVYWYRQLPEEGLKFMVYLQKENIIDESGMPKERFSAEFPKEGPSILRIQQVVRGDSAAYFCASSPWTSGSDTQYFGPGTRLTVL.

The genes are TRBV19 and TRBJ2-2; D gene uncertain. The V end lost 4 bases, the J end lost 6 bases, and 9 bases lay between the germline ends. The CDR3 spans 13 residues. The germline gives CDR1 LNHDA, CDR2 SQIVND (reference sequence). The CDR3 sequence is CASSRIRAGELFF. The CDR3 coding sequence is TGTGCCAGTAGTAGGATAAGGGCCGGGGAGCTGTTTTTT.

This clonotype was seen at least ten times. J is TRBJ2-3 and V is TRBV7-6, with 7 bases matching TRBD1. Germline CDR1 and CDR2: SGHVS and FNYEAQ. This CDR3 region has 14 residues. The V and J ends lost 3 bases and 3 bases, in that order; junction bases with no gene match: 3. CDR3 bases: TGTGCCAGCAGCTTCCGACAGGGTACAGATACGCAGTATTTT. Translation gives CASSFRQGTDTQYF. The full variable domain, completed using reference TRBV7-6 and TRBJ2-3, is GAGVSQSPRYKVTKRGQDVALRCDPISGHVSLYWYRQALGQGPEFLTYFNYEAQQDKSGLPNDRFSAERPEGSISTLTIQRTEQRDSAMYRCASSFRQGTDTQYFGPGTRLTVL.

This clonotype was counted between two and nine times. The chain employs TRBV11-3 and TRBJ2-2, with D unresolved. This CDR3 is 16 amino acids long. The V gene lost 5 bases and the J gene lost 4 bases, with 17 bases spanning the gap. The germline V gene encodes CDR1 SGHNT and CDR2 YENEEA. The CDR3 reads CASSLRDGPRTGELFF. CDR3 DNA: TGTGCCAGCAGCCTAAGAGACGGGCCCCGCACCGGGGAGCTGTTTTTT.

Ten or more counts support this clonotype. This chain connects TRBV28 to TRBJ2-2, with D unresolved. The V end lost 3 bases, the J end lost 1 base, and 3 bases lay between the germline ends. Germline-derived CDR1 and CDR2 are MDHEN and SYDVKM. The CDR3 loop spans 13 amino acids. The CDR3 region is CASSLLNTGELFF. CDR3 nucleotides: TGTGCCAGCAGTTTGTTGAACACCGGGGAGCTGTTTTTT.

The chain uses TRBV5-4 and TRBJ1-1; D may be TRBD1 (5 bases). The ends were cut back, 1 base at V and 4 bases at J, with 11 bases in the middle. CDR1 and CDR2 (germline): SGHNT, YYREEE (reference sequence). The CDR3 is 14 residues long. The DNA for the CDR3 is TGTGCCAGCAGCTTGAGCAGGGCTGTCACTGAAGCTTTCTTT. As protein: CASSLSRAVTEAFF. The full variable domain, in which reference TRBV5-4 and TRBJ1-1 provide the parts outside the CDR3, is ETGVTQSPTHLIKTRGQQVTLRCSSQSGHNTVSWYQQALGQGPQFIFQYYREEENGRGNFPPRFSGLQFPNYSSELNVNALELDDSALYLCASSLSRAVTEAFFGQGTRLTVV.